There are a few counts of the clone carrying this T cell receptor beta chain. What it binds is unknown. These data belong to a study of identical twins. Study results and caveats: Twin-shared out-of-frame alpha sequences showed excess low generation probability. With abundant cord blood beta clonotypes, insertions were fewer; memory repertoires showed no such pattern.

There are 13 residues in the CDR3. Germline V CDR1 and CDR2: SNHLY, FYNNEI. V trimming: 9 bases; J trimming: 4 bases; junction bases outside the gene matches: 2. A universal primer binding site was introduced by template switching. The final cDNA contained unique molecular identifiers. TCRdb re-called the 5' RACE reads with MiXCR, one entry per CDR3 protein. This table holds around 1.7 million distinct CDR3 sequences, 25% to 35% found once. The TCR comes from a newborn girl in good health. The chain recombines TRBV2 with TRBJ2-3; the match to TRBD2 covers 12 bases. What was sequenced was cord blood. CDR3 residues: CARTSGSADTQYF. The CDR3 region has the DNA TGTGCCAGGACTAGCGGGAGTGCAGATACGCAGTATTTT.